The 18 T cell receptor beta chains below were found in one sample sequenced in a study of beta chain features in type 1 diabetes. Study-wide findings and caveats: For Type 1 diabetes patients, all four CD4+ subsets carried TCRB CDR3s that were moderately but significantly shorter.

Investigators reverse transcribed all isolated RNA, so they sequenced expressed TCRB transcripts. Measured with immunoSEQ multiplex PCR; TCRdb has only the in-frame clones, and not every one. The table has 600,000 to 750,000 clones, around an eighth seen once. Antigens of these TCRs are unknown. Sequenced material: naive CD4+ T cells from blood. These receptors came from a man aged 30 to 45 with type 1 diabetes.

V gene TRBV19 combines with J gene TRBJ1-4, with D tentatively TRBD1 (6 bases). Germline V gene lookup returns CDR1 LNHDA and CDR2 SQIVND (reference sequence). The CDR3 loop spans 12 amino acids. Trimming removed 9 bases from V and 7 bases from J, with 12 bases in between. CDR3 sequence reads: CASGTTGEKLFF. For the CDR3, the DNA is TGTGCCAGCGGGACAACAGGTGAAAAACTGTTTTTT.

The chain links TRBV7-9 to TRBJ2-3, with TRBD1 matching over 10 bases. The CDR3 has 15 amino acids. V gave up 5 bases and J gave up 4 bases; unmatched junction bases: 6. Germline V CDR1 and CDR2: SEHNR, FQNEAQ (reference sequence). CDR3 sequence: CASSSLGQGSDTQYF. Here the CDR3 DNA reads TGTGCCAGCAGCAGCTTGGGACAGGGGTCAGATACGCAGTATTTT. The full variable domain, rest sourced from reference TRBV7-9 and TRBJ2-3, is DTGVSQNPRHKITKRGQNVTFRCDPISEHNRLYWYRQTLGQGPEFLTYFQNEAQLEKSRLLSDRFSAERPKGSFSTLEIQRTEQGDSAMYLCASSSLGQGSDTQYFGPGTRLTVL.

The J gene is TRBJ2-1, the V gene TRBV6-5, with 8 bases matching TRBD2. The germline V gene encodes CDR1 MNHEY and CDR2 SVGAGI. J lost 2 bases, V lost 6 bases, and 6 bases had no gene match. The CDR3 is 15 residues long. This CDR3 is CASRIAGLTYNEQFF. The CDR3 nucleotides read TGTGCCAGCAGGATAGCGGGACTTACCTACAATGAGCAGTTCTTC.

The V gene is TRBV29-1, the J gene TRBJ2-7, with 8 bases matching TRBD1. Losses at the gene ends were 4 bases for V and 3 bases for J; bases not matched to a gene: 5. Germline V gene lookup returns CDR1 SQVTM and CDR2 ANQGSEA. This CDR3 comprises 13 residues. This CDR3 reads CSVGQGAVYEQYF. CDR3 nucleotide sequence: TGCAGCGTTGGGCAGGGGGCCGTCTACGAGCAGTACTTC.

The CDR3: CASSKDTEQFF. The CDR3 bases are TGTGCCAGCAGTAAAGACACGGAGCAGTTCTTC. The chain joins TRBV6-6 to TRBJ2-1; D is unresolved. The CDR3 is 11 amino acids. The germline V gene has CDR1 MNHNY and CDR2 SVGAGI (reference sequence). With 5 bases removed from V and 10 bases from J, the gap between germline ends came to 9 bases.

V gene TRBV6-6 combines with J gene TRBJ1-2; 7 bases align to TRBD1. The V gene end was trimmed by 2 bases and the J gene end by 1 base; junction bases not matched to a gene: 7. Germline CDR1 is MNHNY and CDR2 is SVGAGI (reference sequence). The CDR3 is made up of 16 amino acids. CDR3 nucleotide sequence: TGTGCCAGCAGTTACAGTCCGGACAGGAGTAACTATGGCTACACCTTC. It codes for CASSYSPDRSNYGYTF.

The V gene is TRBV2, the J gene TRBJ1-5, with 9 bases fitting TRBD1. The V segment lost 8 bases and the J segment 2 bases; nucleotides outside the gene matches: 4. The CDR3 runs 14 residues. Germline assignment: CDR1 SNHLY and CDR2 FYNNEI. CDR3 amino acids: CASLGDRGNQPQHF. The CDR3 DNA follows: TGTGCCAGCTTGGGGGACAGGGGCAATCAGCCCCAGCATTTT.

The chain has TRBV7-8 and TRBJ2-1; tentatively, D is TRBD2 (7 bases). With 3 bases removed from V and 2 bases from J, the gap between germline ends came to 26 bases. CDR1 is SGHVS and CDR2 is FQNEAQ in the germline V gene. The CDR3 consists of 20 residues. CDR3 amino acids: CASSFATQGTKTLTYNEQFF. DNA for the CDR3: TGTGCCAGCAGCTTTGCGACTCAGGGGACTAAAACCTTGACCTACAATGAGCAGTTCTTC.

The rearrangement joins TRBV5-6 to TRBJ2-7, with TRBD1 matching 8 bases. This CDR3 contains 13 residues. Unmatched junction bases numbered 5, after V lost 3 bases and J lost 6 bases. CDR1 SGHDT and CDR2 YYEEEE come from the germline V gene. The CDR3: CASSSDRASEQYF. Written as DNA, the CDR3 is TGTGCCAGCAGCTCGGACAGGGCAAGCGAGCAGTACTTC. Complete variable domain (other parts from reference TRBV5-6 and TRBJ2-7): DAGVTQSPTHLIKTRGQQVTLRCSPKSGHDTVSWYQQALGQGPQFIFQYYEEEERQRGNFPDRFSGHQFPNYSSELNVNALLLGDSALYLCASSSDRASEQYFGPGTRLTVT.

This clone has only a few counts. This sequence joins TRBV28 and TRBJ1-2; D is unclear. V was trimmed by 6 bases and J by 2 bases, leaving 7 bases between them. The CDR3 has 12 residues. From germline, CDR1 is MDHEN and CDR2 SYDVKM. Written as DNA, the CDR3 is TGTGCCAGCAGAATCCAGAACTATGGCTACACCTTC. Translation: CASRIQNYGYTF.

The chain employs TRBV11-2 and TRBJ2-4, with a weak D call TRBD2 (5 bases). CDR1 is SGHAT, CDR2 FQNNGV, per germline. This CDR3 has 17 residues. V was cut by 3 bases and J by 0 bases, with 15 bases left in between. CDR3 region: CASSFASGFLAKNIQYF. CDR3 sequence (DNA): TGTGCCAGCAGCTTCGCTTCGGGATTTCTAGCCAAAAACATTCAGTACTTC.

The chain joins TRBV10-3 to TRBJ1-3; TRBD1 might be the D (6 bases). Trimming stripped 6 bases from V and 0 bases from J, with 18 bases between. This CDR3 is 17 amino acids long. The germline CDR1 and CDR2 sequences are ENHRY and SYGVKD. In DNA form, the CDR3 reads TGTGCCATCAGAACGGAACAGGGCACTGTCTCTGGAAACACCATATATTTT. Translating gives CAIRTEQGTVSGNTIYF.

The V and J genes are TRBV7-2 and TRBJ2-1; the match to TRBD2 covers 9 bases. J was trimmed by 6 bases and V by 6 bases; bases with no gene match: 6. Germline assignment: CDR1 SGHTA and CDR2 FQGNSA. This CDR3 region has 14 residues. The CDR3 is CASRVAGVANEQFF. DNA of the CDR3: TGTGCCAGCAGGGTAGCGGGGGTAGCCAATGAGCAGTTCTTC.

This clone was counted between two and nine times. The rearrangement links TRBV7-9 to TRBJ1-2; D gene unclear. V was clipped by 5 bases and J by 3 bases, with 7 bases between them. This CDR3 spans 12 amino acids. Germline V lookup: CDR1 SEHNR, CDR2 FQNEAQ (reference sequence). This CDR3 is CASSPDYYGYTF. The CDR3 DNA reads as TGTGCCAGCAGCCCCGACTACTATGGCTACACCTTC. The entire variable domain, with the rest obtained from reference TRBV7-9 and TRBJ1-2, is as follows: DTGVSQNPRHKITKRGQNVTFRCDPISEHNRLYWYRQTLGQGPEFLTYFQNEAQLEKSRLLSDRFSAERPKGSFSTLEIQRTEQGDSAMYLCASSPDYYGYTFGSGTRLTVV.

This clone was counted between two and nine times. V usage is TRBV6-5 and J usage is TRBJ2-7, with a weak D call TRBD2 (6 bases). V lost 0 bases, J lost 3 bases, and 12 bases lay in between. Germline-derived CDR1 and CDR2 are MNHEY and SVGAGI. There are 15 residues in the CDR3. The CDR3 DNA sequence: TGTGCCAGCAGTTACTCGATGTCCGGGGGCTACGAGCAGTACTTC. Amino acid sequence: CASSYSMSGGYEQYF.

The CDR3 sequence: CASSGRSGNTIYF. CDR3 bases: TGCGCCAGCAGCGGCCGCTCTGGAAACACCATATATTTT. The gene calls are TRBV5-1 and TRBJ1-3; D gene uncertain. Germline V gives CDR1 SGHRS, CDR2 YFSETQ. This CDR3 region has 13 residues. Between the trimmed V and J ends, which lost 4 bases and 0 bases, there was a span of 5 bases. The full variable domain, with the rest looked up from reference TRBV5-1 and TRBJ1-3, is KAGVTQTPRYLIKTRGQQVTLSCSPISGHRSVSWYQQTPGQGLQFLFEYFSETQRNKGNFPGRFSGRQFSNSRSEMNVSTLELGDSALYLCASSGRSGNTIYFGEGSWLTVV.

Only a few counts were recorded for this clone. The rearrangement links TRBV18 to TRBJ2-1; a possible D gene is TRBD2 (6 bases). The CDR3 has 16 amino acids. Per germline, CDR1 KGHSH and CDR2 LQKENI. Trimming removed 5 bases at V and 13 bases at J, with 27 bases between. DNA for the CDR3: TGTGCCAGCTCAGCCTCCGGGACTGATAGGTTCTATCGACAGTTCTTC. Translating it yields CASSASGTDRFYRQFF.

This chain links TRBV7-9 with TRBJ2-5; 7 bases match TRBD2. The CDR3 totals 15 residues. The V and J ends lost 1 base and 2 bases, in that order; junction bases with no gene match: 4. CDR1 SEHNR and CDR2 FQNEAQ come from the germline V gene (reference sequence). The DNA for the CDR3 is TGTGCCAGCAGCTTAGAGCGGGGTTGGCAAGAGACCCAGTACTTC. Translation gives CASSLERGWQETQYF.